The 27 T cell receptor beta chains below all came from one sample that was sequenced in a study of blood T cell repertoires in COVID-19. Repertoires were generated with immunoSEQ multiplex PCR, while TCRdb's copy carries only in-frame clones and drops some. The sample lists hundreds of thousands of clones; 70% to 90% were seen once. The sample taken for sequencing was PBMCs or T cells enriched from blood (not recorded which). The receptors derive from a man younger than 45 who had recovered from COVID-19.

The chain joins TRBV4-3 to TRBJ2-1; TRBD1 aligns across 8 bases. V lost 1 base and J lost 6; bases outside the gene matches: 8. Germline lookup yields CDR1 LGHNA and CDR2 YSLEER. This CDR3 region has 16 residues. In DNA form, the CDR3 reads TGCGCCAGCAGCCAAGTGGTGGACAGGGAATCCAATGAGCAGTTCTTC. Translating gives CASSQVVDRESNEQFF.

This clone has just one count. This chain uses TRBV4-1 with TRBJ1-1; TRBD1 might be the D (6 bases). Germline CDR1 MGHRA, CDR2 YSYEKL. The CDR3 contains 14 residues. V was pared by 1 base and J by 3 bases, with 9 bases between. CDR3 sequence: CASSQGTVDTEAFF. The DNA for the CDR3 is TGCGCCAGCAGCCAAGGGACAGTGGACACTGAAGCTTTCTTT.

The gene calls are TRBV7-9 and TRBJ2-5; D may be TRBD1 (6 bases). V was cut by 4 bases and J by 1 base, with 22 bases left in between. CDR1 and CDR2 (germline): SEHNR, FQNEAQ (reference sequence). The CDR3 contains 18 residues. For the CDR3, the DNA is TGTGCCAGCAGCTACAATCCCGGACAGATAGATATCCAAGAGACCCAGTACTTC. Its protein is CASSYNPGQIDIQETQYF.

The gene calls are TRBV7-2 and TRBJ1-3; TRBD1 agrees at 7 bases. The germline V gene has CDR1 SGHTA and CDR2 FQGNSA. This CDR3 has 14 amino acids. Trimming took 5 bases from V and 6 from J; bases not matched to a gene: 7. CDR3 coding DNA: TGTGCCAGCAGCCCGGCGACAGGGACAAACACCATATATTTT. It specifies CASSPATGTNTIYF.

This sequence joins TRBV5-1 and TRBJ2-3; TRBD2 agrees at 8 bases. CDR1 is SGHRS, CDR2 YFSETQ, per germline. CDR3 length equals 17 residues. J gave up 2 bases and V 1 base, and 9 bases lay outside the gene matches. CDR3 loop: CASSLFYTSGDTDTQYF. CDR3 DNA: TGCGCCAGCAGCTTGTTTTATACTAGCGGAGACACAGATACGCAGTATTTT.

The J gene is TRBJ1-6, the V gene TRBV30; 8 bases are shared with TRBD1. Unmatched junction bases numbered 12, after V lost 2 bases and J lost 9 bases. The CDR3 totals 16 residues. Germline CDR1 is GTSNPN and CDR2 is SVGIG (reference sequence). CDR3 sequence reads: CAWSRNGQGIRSPLHF. The DNA of the CDR3 is TGTGCCTGGAGTCGAAACGGACAGGGAATACGTTCACCCCTCCACTTT.

This clone was detected only once. The chain joins TRBV6-5 to TRBJ2-1; the match to TRBD2 covers 10 bases. Germline V gives CDR1 MNHEY, CDR2 SVGAGI. Losses at the gene ends were 2 bases for V and 6 bases for J; bases not matched to a gene: 4. The CDR3 is made up of 15 amino acids. For the CDR3, the DNA is TGTGCCAGCAGTTACCTGAGCGGGAGGGCCAATGAGCAGTTCTTC. Translating it yields CASSYLSGRANEQFF.

This clone has just one count. The chain links TRBV11-2 to TRBJ2-7; TRBD1 is a possible D gene (6 bases). Per germline, CDR1 SGHAT and CDR2 FQNNGV. The V end lost 1 base, the J end lost 5 bases, and 12 bases lay between the germline ends. The CDR3 has 14 residues. Here the CDR3 DNA reads TGTGCCAGCAGCTTAGGGGGGACAACCCACGAGCAGTACTTC. This translates into CASSLGGTTHEQYF. Variable domain in full (rest from reference TRBV11-2 and TRBJ2-7): EAGVAQSPRYKIIEKRQSVAFWCNPISGHATLYWYQQILGQGPKLLIQFQNNGVVDDSQLPKDRFSAERLKGVDSTLKIQPAKLEDSAVYLCASSLGGTTHEQYFGPGTRLTVT.

The chain has TRBV4-1 and TRBJ2-1; TRBD2 agrees at 10 bases. Unmatched junction bases numbered 11, after V lost 3 bases and J lost 3 bases. Germline V gene lookup returns CDR1 MGHRA and CDR2 YSYEKL. This CDR3 has 18 residues. The CDR3 sequence: CASSQRVLAGEDYNEQFF. The CDR3 coding sequence is TGCGCCAGCAGCCAGAGGGTCCTAGCGGGAGAGGACTACAATGAGCAGTTCTTC.

The gene calls are TRBV2 and TRBJ1-2; D gene unclear. Trimming took off 4 bases at V and 0 bases at J, with 12 bases between the two ends. The CDR3 totals 15 residues. CDR1 and CDR2 (germline): SNHLY, FYNNEI. CDR3: CASSAWTDANYGYTF. In DNA, the CDR3 is TGTGCCAGCAGTGCCTGGACTGACGCTAACTATGGCTACACCTTC.

The V call is TRBV6-5, the J call TRBJ2-7, with a weak D call TRBD1 (6 bases). V lost 6 bases and J 4 bases, leaving 16 bases between the germline ends. Per the germline V gene, CDR1 is MNHEY and CDR2 is SVGAGI. This CDR3 is 14 amino acids long. CDR3 sequence (DNA): TGTGCCAGCAGGACCGGGAACAGGGTGTACGAGCAGTACTTC. The encoded protein is CASRTGNRVYEQYF.

The rearrangement uses TRBV15 and TRBJ1-3, with D tentatively TRBD1 (5 bases). This CDR3 is 15 amino acids long. Germline V gene data show CDR1 as LNHNV and CDR2 as YYDKDF (reference sequence). The germline V and J ends were trimmed by 5 bases and 0 bases, with 11 bases remaining between them. CDR3 sequence: CATSPAGLSGNTIYF. In nucleotides, the CDR3 is TGTGCCACCAGCCCTGCAGGGCTCTCTGGAAACACCATATATTTT.

This clone was seen only once. CDR3 DNA sequence: TGTGCCAGCAGTAAGGGACAGTCAGGGAACACTGAAGCTTTCTTT. Translated: CASSKGQSGNTEAFF. This sequence joins TRBV28 and TRBJ1-1, with TRBD1 identical over 7 bases. The CDR3 contains 15 residues. Germline V gene lookup returns CDR1 MDHEN and CDR2 SYDVKM. The ends lost 5 bases at V and 1 base at J; junction bases unmatched: 7.

V and J are TRBV6-1 and TRBJ1-5; D might be TRBD1 (6 bases). Trimming stripped 3 bases from V and 5 bases from J, with 14 bases between. Per germline, CDR1 MNHNS and CDR2 SASEGT. The CDR3 covers 15 residues. The chain's CDR3 is CASSEGGPSYQPQHF. CDR3 coding DNA: TGTGCCAGCAGTGAGGGGGGGCCTTCATATCAGCCCCAGCATTTT.

The gene calls are TRBV28 and TRBJ2-1; D is perhaps TRBD2 (5 bases). CDR1 and CDR2 (germline): MDHEN, SYDVKM. V was pared by 6 bases and J by 3 bases, with 15 bases between. This CDR3 has 15 residues. The CDR3 region is CASSLSKGLYNEQFF. The CDR3 DNA reads as TGTGCCAGCAGCCTTAGCAAAGGACTCTACAATGAGCAGTTCTTC. Drawing the rest from reference TRBV28 and TRBJ2-1, the complete variable domain is DVKVTQSSRYLVKRTGEKVFLECVQDMDHENMFWYRQDPGLGLRLIYFSYDVKMKEKGDIPEGYSVSREKKERFSLILESASTNQTSMYLCASSLSKGLYNEQFFGPGTRLTVL.

The chain links TRBV9 to TRBJ2-2; TRBD1 might be the D (5 bases). Germline V gene lookup returns CDR1 SGDLS and CDR2 YYNGEE. This CDR3 spans 15 amino acids. With 0 bases removed from V and 7 bases from J, the gap between germline ends came to 13 bases. The CDR3 DNA sequence: TGTGCCAGCAGCGTAGGTCACAGGCAGAACGGGGAGCTGTTTTTT. The encoded protein is CASSVGHRQNGELFF.

This sequence joins TRBV7-9 and TRBJ2-1; 9 bases fit TRBD2. CDR1 SEHNR and CDR2 FQNEAQ come from the germline V gene (reference sequence). Trimming at V came to 1 base and at J to 10 bases, leaving 8 bases not matched to a gene. There are 15 residues in the CDR3. The chain's CDR3 is CASSLGAGTSGEQFF. CDR3 DNA: TGTGCCAGCAGCTTAGGTGCGGGAACTAGCGGGGAGCAGTTCTTC. The full variable domain, with the rest looked up from reference TRBV7-9 and TRBJ2-1, is DTGVSQNPRHKITKRGQNVTFRCDPISEHNRLYWYRQTLGQGPEFLTYFQNEAQLEKSRLLSDRFSAERPKGSFSTLEIQRTEQGDSAMYLCASSLGAGTSGEQFFGPGTRLTVL.

The gene calls are TRBV28 and TRBJ2-2, with TRBD2 matching 7 bases. CDR3 length: 16 amino acids. Germline lookup yields CDR1 MDHEN and CDR2 SYDVKM. The J segment lost 1 base and the V segment lost 7 bases, leaving 9 bases of the junction unmatched. The CDR3: CASIPSGGRNTGELFF. The CDR3 DNA reads TGTGCCAGCATACCTTCAGGCGGGAGGAACACCGGGGAGCTGTTTTTT.

The chain employs TRBV25-1 and TRBJ2-5; 9 positions agree with TRBD1. The CDR3 runs 15 residues. Germline V CDR1 and CDR2: MGHDK, SYGVNS. V lost 3 bases and J lost 5; bases outside the gene matches: 7. CDR3 sequence: CASSDPDRGDETQYF. The CDR3, as DNA: TGTGCCAGCAGTGATCCCGACAGGGGGGATGAGACCCAGTACTTC.

This chain uses TRBV9 with TRBJ2-3; 8 bases are a match to TRBD2. J lost 2 bases, V lost 3 bases, and 11 bases had no gene match. CDR3 size: 17 residues. Looked up from germline, CDR1 is SGDLS and CDR2 is YYNGEE. CDR3 region: CASSANLAGTYTDTQYF. Here the CDR3 DNA reads TGTGCCAGCAGCGCGAACTTAGCGGGAACCTACACAGATACGCAGTATTTT.

The V call is TRBV28, the J call TRBJ2-2; 8 nucleotides align to TRBD1. Looked up from germline, CDR1 is MDHEN and CDR2 is SYDVKM. This CDR3 comprises 17 residues. The junction had 9 bases not matched to a gene; V was cut back by 5 bases and J by 1 base. DNA for the CDR3: TGTGCCAGCAGTCAATATCAGGGGGCCCTGAACACCGGGGAGCTGTTTTTT. Its protein is CASSQYQGALNTGELFF.

This chain joins TRBV5-1 and TRBJ2-6, with TRBD1 matching 12 bases. Germline V gene lookup returns CDR1 SGHRS and CDR2 YFSETQ. With 4 bases clipped from V and 0 bases from J, the junction kept 11 bases outside the gene matches. The CDR3 is made up of 20 amino acids. The CDR3 bases are TGCGCCAGCAGCCCCGCGGGACAGGGGGCGTTTAGCTCTGGGGCCAACGTCCTGACTTTC. Its translation: CASSPAGQGAFSSGANVLTF.

CDR3 coding DNA: TGTGCCACCAGCGGTGCGAACACCGGGGAGCTGTTTTTT. This translates into CATSGANTGELFF. The chain joins TRBV24-1 to TRBJ2-2; D uncertain. The germline V gene encodes CDR1 KGHDR and CDR2 SFDVKD. The germline V and J ends were trimmed by 7 bases and 0 bases, with 5 bases remaining between them. The CDR3 is 13 amino acids.

This chain links TRBV6-2 or TRBV6-3 with TRBJ2-7, with 8 bases that match TRBD1. Trimming at V came to 2 bases and at J to 2 bases, leaving 5 bases not matched to a gene. Germline-derived CDR1 and CDR2 are MNHEY and SVGEGT. This CDR3 has 15 amino acids. Here the CDR3 DNA reads TGTGCCAGCAGTTACCGGACAGGGCGAACCTACGAGCAGTACTTC. This translates into CASSYRTGRTYEQYF.

This clone appeared a single time. The rearrangement uses TRBV2 and TRBJ1-1; no definite D call. The V and J ends lost 4 bases and 4 bases respectively, with 16 bases between them. This CDR3 is 15 amino acids long. Germline V gives CDR1 SNHLY, CDR2 FYNNEI. The DNA of the CDR3 is TGTGCCAGCAGTGGAGGGAGTATGGCTGGCACTGAAGCTTTCTTT. Its protein is CASSGGSMAGTEAFF.

V and J are TRBV30 and TRBJ2-5, with D unclear. V was cut by 0 bases and J by 4 bases, with 6 bases left in between. This CDR3 is 12 amino acids long. Germline CDR1 and CDR2: GTSNPN and SVGIG (reference sequence). The CDR3 region is CAWSVRRETQYF. CDR3 sequence (DNA): TGTGCCTGGAGTGTACGTAGAGAGACCCAGTACTTC. The entire variable domain, with the rest obtained from reference TRBV30 and TRBJ2-5, is as follows: SQTIHQWPATLVQPVGSPLSLECTVEGTSNPNLYWYRQAAGRGLQLLFYSVGIGQISSEVPQNLSASRPQDRQFILSSKKLLLSDSGFYLCAWSVRRETQYFGPGTRLLVL.

This rearrangement joins TRBV7-9 to TRBJ2-2, with 10 bases aligning to TRBD1. Germline-derived CDR1 and CDR2 are SEHNR and FQNEAQ (reference sequence). V lost 4 bases and J lost 4; bases outside the gene matches: 3. The CDR3 covers 15 residues. The CDR3 here is CASSSRDRGTGELFF. The CDR3 bases are TGTGCCAGCAGCTCGAGGGACAGGGGCACCGGGGAGCTGTTTTTT. The complete variable domain, with remaining parts taken from reference TRBV7-9 and TRBJ2-2, reads DTGVSQNPRHKITKRGQNVTFRCDPISEHNRLYWYRQTLGQGPEFLTYFQNEAQLEKSRLLSDRFSAERPKGSFSTLEIQRTEQGDSAMYLCASSSRDRGTGELFFGEGSRLTVL.